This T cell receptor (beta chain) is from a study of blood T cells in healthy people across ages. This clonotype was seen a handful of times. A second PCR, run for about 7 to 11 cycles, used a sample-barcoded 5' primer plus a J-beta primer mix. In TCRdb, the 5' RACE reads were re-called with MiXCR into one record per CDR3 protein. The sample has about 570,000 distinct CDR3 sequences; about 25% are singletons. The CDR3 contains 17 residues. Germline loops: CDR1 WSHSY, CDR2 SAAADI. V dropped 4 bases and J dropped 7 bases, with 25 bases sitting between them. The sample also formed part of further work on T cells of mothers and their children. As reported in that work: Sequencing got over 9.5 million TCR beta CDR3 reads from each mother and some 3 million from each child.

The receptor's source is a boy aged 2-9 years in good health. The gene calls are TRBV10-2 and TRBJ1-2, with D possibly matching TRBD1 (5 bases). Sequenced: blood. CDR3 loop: CASSVPEAGRKRGGYTF. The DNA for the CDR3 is TGCGCCAGCAGTGTCCCGGAGGCAGGGAGAAAAAGGGGTGGCTACACCTTC.